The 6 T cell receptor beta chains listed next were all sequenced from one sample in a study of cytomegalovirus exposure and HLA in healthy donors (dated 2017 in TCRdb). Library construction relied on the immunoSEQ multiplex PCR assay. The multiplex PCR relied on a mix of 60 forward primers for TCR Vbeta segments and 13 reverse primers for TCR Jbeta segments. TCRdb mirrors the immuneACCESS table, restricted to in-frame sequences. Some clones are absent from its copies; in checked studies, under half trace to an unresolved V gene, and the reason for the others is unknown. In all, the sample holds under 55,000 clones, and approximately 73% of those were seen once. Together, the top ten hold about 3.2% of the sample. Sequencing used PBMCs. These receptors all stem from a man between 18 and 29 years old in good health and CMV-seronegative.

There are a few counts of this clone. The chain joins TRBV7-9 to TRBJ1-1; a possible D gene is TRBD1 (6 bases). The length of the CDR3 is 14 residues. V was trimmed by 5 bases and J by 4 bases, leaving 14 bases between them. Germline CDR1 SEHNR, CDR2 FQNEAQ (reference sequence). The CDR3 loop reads CASSPSTGFTEAFF. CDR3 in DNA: TGTGCCAGCAGCCCCTCAACAGGGTTCACTGAAGCTTTCTTT.

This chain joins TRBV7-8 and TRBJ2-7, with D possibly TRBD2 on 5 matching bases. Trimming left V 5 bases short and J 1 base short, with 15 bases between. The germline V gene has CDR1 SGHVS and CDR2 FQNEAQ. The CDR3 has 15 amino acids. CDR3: CASSAHSVPSYEQYF. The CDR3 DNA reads TGTGCCAGCAGCGCCCATAGCGTCCCGTCCTACGAGCAGTACTTC.

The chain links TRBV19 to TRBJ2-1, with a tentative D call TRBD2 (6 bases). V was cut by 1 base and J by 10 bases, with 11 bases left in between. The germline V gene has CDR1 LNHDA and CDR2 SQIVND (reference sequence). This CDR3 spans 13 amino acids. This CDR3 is CASSIAPSVEQFF. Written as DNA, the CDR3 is TGTGCCAGTAGTATAGCCCCTAGCGTCGAGCAGTTCTTC.

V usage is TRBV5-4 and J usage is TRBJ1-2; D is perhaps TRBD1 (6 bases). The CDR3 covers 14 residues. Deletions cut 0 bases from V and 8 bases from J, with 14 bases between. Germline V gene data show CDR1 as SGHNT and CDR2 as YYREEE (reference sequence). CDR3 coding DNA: TGTGCCAGCAGCTTGGCCACAGGGAACGGAGGCTACACCTTC. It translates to CASSLATGNGGYTF. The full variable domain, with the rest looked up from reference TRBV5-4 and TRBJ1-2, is ETGVTQSPTHLIKTRGQQVTLRCSSQSGHNTVSWYQQALGQGPQFIFQYYREEENGRGNFPPRFSGLQFPNYSSELNVNALELDDSALYLCASSLATGNGGYTFGSGTRLTVV.

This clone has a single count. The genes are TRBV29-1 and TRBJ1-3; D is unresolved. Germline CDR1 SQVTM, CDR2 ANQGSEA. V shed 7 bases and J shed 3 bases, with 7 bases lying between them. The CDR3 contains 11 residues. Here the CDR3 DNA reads TGCAGCGCCCGACTTGGAAACACCATATATTTT. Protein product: CSARLGNTIYF.

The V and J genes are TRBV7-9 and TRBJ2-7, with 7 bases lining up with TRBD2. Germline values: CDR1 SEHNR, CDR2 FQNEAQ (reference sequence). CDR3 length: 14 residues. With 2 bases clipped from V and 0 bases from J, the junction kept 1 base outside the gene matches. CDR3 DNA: TGTGCCAGCAGCTTACCGGGGGGCTCCTACGAGCAGTACTTC. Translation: CASSLPGGSYEQYF.